The 22 T cell receptor beta chains below were found in one sample sequenced in a study of beta chain features in type 1 diabetes. Every bit of the isolated RNA underwent reverse transcription, so sequencing read expressed TCRB transcripts. Profiling relied on immunoSEQ multiplex PCR, and the TCRdb table lists in-frame clones only, not all of them. The sample has about 470,000 clones, approximately 30% seen once. The sample was naive CD4+ T cells from blood. The receptors come from a man younger than 35 in good health.

This clone was observed a few times. V and J are TRBV30 and TRBJ1-1; tentative D call: TRBD1 (5 bases). The V gene lost 3 bases and the J gene lost 5 bases, with 13 bases spanning the gap. Germline assignment: CDR1 GTSNPN and CDR2 SVGIG (reference sequence). This CDR3 has 13 amino acids. DNA for the CDR3: TGTGCCTGGAGGAAACAGGACGGGACTGAAGCTTTCTTT. Residues: CAWRKQDGTEAFF.

In its sample, this clone was seen a few times. The chain carries TRBV29-1 and TRBJ2-2; D remains unclear. Trimming pared 6 bases from V and 4 bases from J, leaving 12 bases between. The CDR3 runs 13 residues. Germline assignment: CDR1 SQVTM and CDR2 ANQGSEA. The CDR3 coding sequence is TGCAGCGTAGAGATACAATTCACCGGGGAGCTGTTTTTT. It codes for CSVEIQFTGELFF.

This clone has more than one count but fewer than ten. This same CDR3 is encoded by further DNA sequences in the sample. The J gene is TRBJ2-5, the V gene TRBV10-3; D uncertain. Trimming cost V 0 bases and J 4 bases, with 3 bases left between them. Germline CDR1 and CDR2: ENHRY and SYGVKD. The CDR3 runs to 12 residues. The CDR3 here is CAISESSETQYF. In nucleotides, the CDR3 is TGTGCCATCAGTGAGTCCTCAGAGACCCAGTACTTC.

Worth noting for this clone: The identical CDR3 is also encoded by other nucleotide sequences in the sample. The chain links TRBV9 to TRBJ2-1, with a tentative D call TRBD2 (5 bases). The CDR3 totals 13 residues. Trimming took 0 bases from V and 8 from J, leaving 9 bases between them. CDR1 SGDLS and CDR2 YYNGEE come from the germline V gene. This chain's CDR3 is CASSVGLADEQFF. CDR3 sequence (DNA): TGTGCCAGCAGCGTAGGGCTAGCTGATGAGCAGTTCTTC.

V is TRBV25-1 and J is TRBJ2-5; 10 positions agree with TRBD2. Germline lookup yields CDR1 MGHDK and CDR2 SYGVNS. The CDR3 spans 16 residues. The J segment lost 5 bases and the V segment lost 2 bases, leaving 8 bases of the junction unmatched. The DNA of the CDR3 is TGTGCCAGCAGTGAAACTCTAGCGGGAGCCAGGGAGACCCAGTACTTC. Its translation: CASSETLAGARETQYF.

The V call is TRBV15, the J call TRBJ2-1, with TRBD1 matching over 7 bases. Germline trimming cut 0 bases from V and 7 bases from J; bases unmatched to any gene: 6. CDR1 is LNHNV, CDR2 YYDKDF, per germline (reference sequence). This CDR3 spans 15 amino acids. As DNA, the CDR3 is TGTGCCACCAGCAGAGAACGCCCAGGGGGTAATGAGCAGTTCTTC. Translating it yields CATSRERPGGNEQFF.

Concerning this clone itself: Other DNA variants within this sample encode the same CDR3. The chain links TRBV30 to TRBJ1-1; 8 bases agree with TRBD1. The CDR3 has 14 residues. V shed 3 bases, J shed 0 bases, and the junction held 3 bases outside the gene matches. The germline V gene encodes CDR1 GTSNPN and CDR2 SVGIG (reference sequence). CDR3 region: CAWSSDRVNTEAFF. CDR3 nucleotide sequence: TGTGCCTGGAGCTCGGACAGGGTGAACACTGAAGCTTTCTTT.

This chain connects TRBV29-1 to TRBJ2-1; D may be TRBD1 (5 bases). The V end lost 3 bases, the J end lost 6 bases, and 15 bases lay between the germline ends. Germline CDR1 SQVTM, CDR2 ANQGSEA. The CDR3 consists of 14 residues. The CDR3: CSVDPTGLANEQFF. The CDR3 DNA reads as TGCAGCGTTGACCCCACAGGTTTAGCCAATGAGCAGTTCTTC.

This clone was detected only once. The chain recombines TRBV7-2 with TRBJ2-3, with 11 bases aligning to TRBD2. The germline V gene has CDR1 SGHTA and CDR2 FQGNSA. CDR3 length: 16 residues. Trimming took 5 bases from V and 5 from J; bases not matched to a gene: 9. CDR3 in amino acids: CASSPFLAGGGDTQYF. CDR3 DNA: TGTGCCAGCAGCCCGTTTCTAGCGGGAGGTGGAGATACGCAGTATTTT.

J is TRBJ2-1 and V is TRBV10-3; D might be TRBD1 or TRBD2, each matching 5 bases. Germline V CDR1 and CDR2: ENHRY, SYGVKD. The CDR3 covers 14 residues. The V and J ends lost 10 bases and 4 bases respectively, with 17 bases between them. The CDR3 reads CATLIEGPYNEQFF. DNA for the CDR3: TGTGCCACCCTCATCGAGGGGCCATACAATGAGCAGTTCTTC.

The chain uses TRBV30 and TRBJ1-5; D gene ambiguous. CDR3 length equals 14 residues. Trimming shortened V by 2 bases and J by 7 bases, and 15 bases separated the two germline ends. In germline, CDR1 is GTSNPN, CDR2 SVGIG (reference sequence). The CDR3 loop reads CAWSSTLDLQPQHF. The CDR3 DNA reads TGTGCCTGGAGTAGTACATTGGATTTGCAGCCCCAGCATTTT.

V usage is TRBV25-1 and J usage is TRBJ2-7; 8 bases line up with TRBD2. The CDR3 loop spans 18 amino acids. Germline assignment: CDR1 MGHDK and CDR2 SYGVNS. V dropped 1 base and J dropped 2; count of bases not matched to a gene: 13. This CDR3 reads CASSESGSGAPRAYEQYF. The CDR3 region has the DNA TGTGCCAGCAGTGAATCGGGTAGCGGGGCCCCAAGAGCCTACGAGCAGTACTTC.

In nucleotides, the CDR3 is TGTGCCAGCAGTTCCCAGCTTGCCGAAAAACTGTTTTTT. Encoded protein: CASSSQLAEKLFF. The chain combines TRBV7-8 with TRBJ1-4; D gene unclear. Germline V gene lookup returns CDR1 SGHVS and CDR2 FQNEAQ. CDR3 length: 13 residues. V shed 6 bases and J shed 8 bases, with 13 bases lying between them.

The chain has TRBV7-8 and TRBJ2-1; D is perhaps TRBD2 (6 bases). The CDR3 runs 12 residues. Germline CDR1 reads SGHVS; CDR2 reads FQNEAQ. Trimming stripped 5 bases from V and 9 bases from J, with 11 bases between. The CDR3 is CASSGGGLEQFF. The CDR3 nucleotides read TGTGCCAGCAGCGGAGGAGGGCTTGAGCAGTTCTTC.

The CDR3 sequence is CASSLQTGTGYTF. CDR3 sequence (DNA): TGTGCCAGCAGCTTGCAGACAGGGACTGGCTACACCTTC. V gene TRBV5-6 combines with J gene TRBJ1-2, with TRBD1 matching over 7 bases. CDR3 size: 13 residues. Unmatched junction bases numbered 4, after V lost 1 base and J lost 7 bases. Looked up from germline, CDR1 is SGHDT and CDR2 is YYEEEE. The whole variable domain, remainder taken from reference TRBV5-6 and TRBJ1-2, is DAGVTQSPTHLIKTRGQQVTLRCSPKSGHDTVSWYQQALGQGPQFIFQYYEEEERQRGNFPDRFSGHQFPNYSSELNVNALLLGDSALYLCASSLQTGTGYTFGSGTRLTVV.

V usage is TRBV6-6 and J usage is TRBJ2-7; D gene ambiguous. CDR3 length equals 11 residues. The germline V gene encodes CDR1 MNHNY and CDR2 SVGAGI (reference sequence). Trimming stripped 4 bases from V and 4 bases from J, with 5 bases between. CDR3 bases: TGTGCCAGCAGTTCGGAATACGAGCAGTACTTC. Protein: CASSSEYEQYF.

This clone was observed once. The V call is TRBV28, the J call TRBJ2-6; TRBD1 matches at 8 bases. V was clipped by 2 bases and J by 5 bases; unmatched bases: 8. Per germline, CDR1 MDHEN and CDR2 SYDVKM. This CDR3 is built from 17 residues. The DNA for the CDR3 is TGTGCCAGCAGTTTAGCGACAGGGGTAAGAAGGGCCAACGTCCTGACTTTC. Protein sequence: CASSLATGVRRANVLTF.

This sequence joins TRBV5-1 and TRBJ2-2, with 7 nucleotides matching TRBD1. CDR3 size: 14 residues. The trim removed 4 bases at V and 3 bases at J, leaving 3 bases unmatched. Germline assignment: CDR1 SGHRS and CDR2 YFSETQ. CDR3 loop: CASSSDRDTGELFF. CDR3 sequence (DNA): TGCGCCAGCAGCAGTGACAGGGACACCGGGGAGCTGTTTTTT.

The chain links TRBV2 to TRBJ2-1; 8 positions agree with TRBD2. The V gene end was trimmed by 4 bases and the J gene end by 10 bases; junction bases not matched to a gene: 3. The length of the CDR3 is 12 residues. Germline loops: CDR1 SNHLY, CDR2 FYNNEI. The chain's CDR3 is CASSAEREEQFF. CDR3 sequence (DNA): TGTGCCAGCAGTGCTGAGCGGGAGGAGCAGTTCTTC.

The chain joins TRBV7-2 to TRBJ2-5; D may be TRBD2 (5 bases). Germline V gene data show CDR1 as SGHTA and CDR2 as FQGNSA. The CDR3 has 13 residues. V shed 2 bases and J shed 4 bases, with 8 bases lying between them. The CDR3 DNA reads as TGTGCCAGCAGCTTACGAGGGTCAGAGACCCAGTACTTC. Encoded protein: CASSLRGSETQYF.

V gene TRBV7-9 combines with J gene TRBJ2-5; D not resolved. Germline V gene lookup returns CDR1 SEHNR and CDR2 FQNEAQ (reference sequence). This CDR3 spans 14 amino acids. V lost 6 bases and J 2 bases, leaving 13 bases between the germline ends. The CDR3 DNA is TGTGCCAGCAGACATTACCGGGTACAAGAGACCCAGTACTTC. The encoded protein is CASRHYRVQETQYF.

This chain uses TRBV30 with TRBJ1-1; TRBD1 is a possible D gene (6 bases). This CDR3 has 12 residues. In germline, CDR1 is GTSNPN, CDR2 SVGIG (reference sequence). V lost 3 bases to trimming and J lost 6 bases, with 11 bases between them. This CDR3 is CAWREEGAEAFF. CDR3 bases: TGTGCCTGGAGAGAAGAGGGGGCTGAAGCTTTCTTT.